This T cell receptor beta chain was sequenced in a study of CD8 T cells in Susac syndrome. Losses at the gene ends were 5 bases for V and 6 bases for J; bases not matched to a gene: 7. The CDR3 is 16 amino acids. Germline-derived CDR1 and CDR2 are LNHDA and SQIVND (reference sequence). It was with random hexamers that roughly 0.5 to 1 ug RNA was reverse transcribed. TCRdb re-derived calls from the immunoSEQ multiplex PCR reads in MiXCR, one entry per CDR3 protein. The sample contains about 430,000 distinct CDR3 sequences, roughly 85% of which appear only once. The genes are TRBV19 and TRBJ2-1; 13 bases are a match to TRBD2. The sequence derives from a human donor with multiple sclerosis. The sample was CD8+ T cells from PBMCs. The CDR3 loop is CASSFGLAGVSNEQFF. Written as DNA, the CDR3 is TGTGCCAGTAGTTTTGGACTAGCGGGAGTATCCAATGAGCAGTTCTTC.